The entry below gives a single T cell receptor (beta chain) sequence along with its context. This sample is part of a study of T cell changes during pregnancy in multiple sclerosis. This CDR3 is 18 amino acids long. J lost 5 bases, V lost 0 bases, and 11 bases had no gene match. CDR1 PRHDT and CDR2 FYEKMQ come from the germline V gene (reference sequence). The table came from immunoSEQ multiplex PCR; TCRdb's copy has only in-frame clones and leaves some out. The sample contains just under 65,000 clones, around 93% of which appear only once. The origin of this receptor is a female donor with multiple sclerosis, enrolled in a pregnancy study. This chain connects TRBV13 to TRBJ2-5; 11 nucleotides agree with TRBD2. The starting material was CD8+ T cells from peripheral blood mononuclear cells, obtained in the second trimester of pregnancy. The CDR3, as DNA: TGTGCCAGCAGCTTAGGACCCTTAGCGGGAGGGCCTGGGGAGACCCAGTACTTC. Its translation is CASSLGPLAGGPGETQYF.